A selection of T cell receptor beta chains follows, all from one sample in a study of blood T cells in healthy people across ages. Each CDR3 protein is one row after TCRdb ran MiXCR on the 5' RACE reads. The table lists about 1.6 million distinct CDR3 sequences, 30% to 35% of them singletons, with around 11% in the top ten. The sequenced sample was blood. The origin of the receptors is a woman younger than 45 in good health. Each CDR3 is given with its conserved first and last residue. The order of the fields is V gene, D gene, J gene, CDR3 protein. D genes are given only for firm matches.

TRBV29-1	NA	TRBJ1-1	CSARWNLGTEAFF
TRBV20-1	TRBD2	TRBJ2-7	CSASQRYASGIGDEQYF
TRBV12-5	NA	TRBJ2-7	CASGLEVMGKLYEQYF
TRBV21-1	NA	TRBJ2-2	CASSKTRGSGELFF
TRBV7-3	TRBD1	TRBJ2-7	CASSLTGVDEQYF
TRBV25-1	TRBD2	TRBJ2-1	CASSAALAGVGNKQFF
TRBV10-3	TRBD1	TRBJ2-2	CAISESARRDRVTGELFF
TRBV7-2	NA	TRBJ2-5	CASSLEGGARETQYF
TRBV5-5	TRBD1	TRBJ2-3	CASRGTVGISDTQYF
TRBV14	NA	TRBJ2-3	CASSLLHGGDTQYF
TRBV11-1	NA	TRBJ1-1	CDSSPHWGLSTEAFF
TRBV10-3	TRBD1	TRBJ2-1	CAISGGQGSYNEQFF
TRBV27	NA	TRBJ2-1	CASSLWGPRGLDLANEQFF
TRBV20-1	NA	TRBJ1-1	CRGGSSGWNTEAFF
TRBV7-2	NA	TRBJ2-5	CASTQSGRAQETQYF